This passage covers 29 T cell receptor beta chains from one sample sequenced in a study of control samples from healthy donors and cancer patients. Using immunoSEQ multiplex PCR, the repertoire was profiled, and TCRdb retains in-frame clones only, with some absent. The repertoire includes 70,000 or so clones, about four fifths of them detected once, and approximately 16% sits in the top ten. What was sequenced was blood. The source is a man in his fifties in good health.

The rearrangement links TRBV28 to TRBJ1-2; TRBD1 might be the D (5 bases). CDR3 length: 15 amino acids. Per the germline V gene, CDR1 is MDHEN and CDR2 is SYDVKM. The germline V and J ends were trimmed by 2 bases and 3 bases, with 13 bases remaining between them. CDR3 amino acids: CASSLDSGGDYGYTF. In DNA, the CDR3 is TGTGCCAGCAGTTTAGATTCGGGGGGAGACTATGGCTACACCTTC.

The chain carries TRBV28 and TRBJ1-2, with D possibly TRBD1 on 6 matching bases. V dropped 7 bases and J dropped 5 bases, with 14 bases sitting between them. CDR1 and CDR2 (germline): MDHEN, SYDVKM. The CDR3 runs 13 residues. In DNA form, the CDR3 reads TGTGCCAGCACCGTAACAGGGATTTATGGCTACACCTTC. Translating gives CASTVTGIYGYTF.

About this clone: In the same sample, other DNA sequences code for this CDR3. The chain employs TRBV11-2 and TRBJ1-5; 8 nucleotides line up with TRBD1. J gave up 4 bases and V 0 bases, and 2 bases lay outside the gene matches. Germline V gene sequence: CDR1 SGHAT, CDR2 FQNNGV. This CDR3 has 15 residues. The CDR3 spells CASSLDTGGNQPQHF. The CDR3, as DNA: TGTGCCAGCAGCTTAGACACAGGGGGGAATCAGCCCCAGCATTTT.

The count of this clone is one. The rearrangement joins TRBV24-1 to TRBJ1-5; D may be TRBD1 (6 bases). Germline V gives CDR1 KGHDR, CDR2 SFDVKD. This CDR3 contains 14 residues. Trimming left V 7 bases short and J 5 bases short, with 14 bases between. DNA of the CDR3: TGTGCCACCAGCCAAACAGGGATCCATCAGCCCCAGCATTTT. Amino acid sequence: CATSQTGIHQPQHF.

This chain links TRBV27 with TRBJ2-7; D is perhaps TRBD1 (5 bases). The CDR3 is 14 amino acids. The germline CDR1 and CDR2 sequences are MNHEY and SMNVEV (reference sequence). With 6 bases removed from V and 4 bases from J, the gap between germline ends came to 16 bases. The CDR3 protein is CASRAAGSPYEQYF. The DNA of the CDR3 is TGTGCCAGCAGGGCTGCAGGGTCCCCGTACGAGCAGTACTTC.

This chain links TRBV7-8 with TRBJ1-1; D is unclear. This CDR3 has 15 residues. V was pared by 5 bases and J by 4 bases, with 17 bases between. CDR1 is SGHVS and CDR2 is FQNEAQ in the germline V gene. The CDR3 reads CASSRSQVEGTEAFF. In DNA form, the CDR3 reads TGTGCCAGCAGCCGGAGCCAGGTAGAAGGCACTGAAGCTTTCTTT. Combining the CDR3 with reference TRBV7-8 and TRBJ1-1 gives the whole variable domain GAGVSQSPRYKVAKRGQDVALRCDPISGHVSLFWYQQALGQGPEFLTYFQNEAQLDKSGLPSDRFFAERPEGSVSTLKIQRTQQEDSAVYLCASSRSQVEGTEAFFGQGTRLTVV.

The gene calls are TRBV5-1 and TRBJ2-1; D perhaps matches TRBD2 (6 bases). The CDR3 totals 18 residues. The germline gives CDR1 SGHRS, CDR2 YFSETQ. The V end was cut by 3 bases, the J end by 0 bases, with 19 bases between. The CDR3 sequence: CASSSAGGSGSSYNEQFF. CDR3 DNA: TGCGCCAGCAGCTCTGCCGGGGGAAGTGGGAGCTCCTACAATGAGCAGTTCTTC. The variable domain in full, with the rest retrieved from reference TRBV5-1 and TRBJ2-1, is KAGVTQTPRYLIKTRGQQVTLSCSPISGHRSVSWYQQTPGQGLQFLFEYFSETQRNKGNFPGRFSGRQFSNSRSEMNVSTLELGDSALYLCASSSAGGSGSSYNEQFFGPGTRLTVL.

The chain combines TRBV7-2 with TRBJ2-7; 9 bases are a match to TRBD1. After removal of 3 bases from V and 2 bases from J, the junction contained 17 bases not matched to a gene. The germline CDR1 and CDR2 sequences are SGHTA and FQGNSA. This CDR3 spans 19 amino acids. The CDR3: CASSFIGQGTHRKTYEQYF. CDR3 sequence (DNA): TGTGCCAGCAGCTTTATCGGACAGGGGACTCACCGAAAAACCTACGAGCAGTACTTC. Full variable domain (remainder filled in from reference TRBV7-2 and TRBJ2-7): GAGVSQSPSNKVTEKGKDVELRCDPISGHTALYWYRQSLGQGLEFLIYFQGNSAPDKSGLPSDRFSAERTGGSVSTLTIQRTQQEDSAVYLCASSFIGQGTHRKTYEQYFGPGTRLTVT.

The rearrangement links TRBV9 to TRBJ1-3; the match to TRBD1 covers 9 bases. Losses at the gene ends were 3 bases for V and 1 base for J; bases not matched to a gene: 5. CDR3 length: 16 residues. Germline V gene sequence: CDR1 SGDLS, CDR2 YYNGEE. In nucleotides, the CDR3 is TGTGCCAGCAGCGAGGACAGGGGCTTTTCTGGAAACACCATATATTTT. This gives the protein CASSEDRGFSGNTIYF.

This rearrangement joins TRBV18 to TRBJ1-2; weak D call: TRBD1 (6 bases). The ends were cut back, 2 bases at V and 6 bases at J, with 10 bases in the middle. The length of the CDR3 is 13 residues. Looked up from germline, CDR1 is KGHSH and CDR2 is LQKENI. CDR3 residues: CASSPSQGNGYTF. The CDR3 region has the DNA TGTGCCAGCTCACCATCACAGGGAAATGGCTACACCTTC.

The J gene is TRBJ2-7, the V gene TRBV10-2, with 9 positions matching TRBD1. CDR3 length: 12 residues. Trimming at V came to 8 bases and at J to 7 bases, leaving 6 bases not matched to a gene. CDR1 is WSHSY and CDR2 is SAAADI in the germline V gene. The CDR3 nucleotides are TGCGCCAGCGGGCGGACAGGGGAAGAGCAGTACTTC. This translates into CASGRTGEEQYF.

The V call is TRBV11-2, the J call TRBJ2-7; no reliable D call. CDR3 length: 13 amino acids. Germline V gene sequence: CDR1 SGHAT, CDR2 FQNNGV. Trimming stripped 0 bases from V and 2 bases from J, with 5 bases between. The CDR3, as DNA: TGTGCCAGCAGCTTAGATCCCCCCTACGAGCAGTACTTC. Its translation is CASSLDPPYEQYF. The whole variable domain, remainder taken from reference TRBV11-2 and TRBJ2-7, is EAGVAQSPRYKIIEKRQSVAFWCNPISGHATLYWYQQILGQGPKLLIQFQNNGVVDDSQLPKDRFSAERLKGVDSTLKIQPAKLEDSAVYLCASSLDPPYEQYFGPGTRLTVT.

The chain joins TRBV29-1 to TRBJ2-2; D ambiguous. Per the germline V gene, CDR1 is SQVTM and CDR2 is ANQGSEA. Trimming shortened V by 4 bases and J by 0 bases, and 9 bases separated the two germline ends. The CDR3 extends over 14 amino acids. Written as DNA, the CDR3 is TGCAGCGTTGCTATGACGGCGAACACCGGGGAGCTGTTTTTT. It yields the protein CSVAMTANTGELFF.

The chain couples TRBV6-4 to TRBJ2-7; D is ambiguous. This CDR3 comprises 13 residues. Trimming shortened V by 3 bases and J by 2 bases, and 8 bases separated the two germline ends. Germline loops: CDR1 MRHNA, CDR2 SNTAGT. CDR3 bases: TGTGCCAGCAGTGAATCTAATACCTACGAGCAGTACTTC. Its protein product is CASSESNTYEQYF.

V and J are TRBV29-1 and TRBJ2-1; D is undetermined. The CDR3 consists of 14 residues. Germline CDR1 and CDR2: SQVTM and ANQGSEA. The ends were cut back, 1 base at V and 5 bases at J, with 12 bases in the middle. This chain's CDR3 is CSVEVPPVHNEQFF. The CDR3, as DNA: TGCAGCGTTGAAGTCCCCCCGGTCCACAATGAGCAGTTCTTC.

This clone was counted a few times. The gene calls are TRBV7-7 and TRBJ2-2; weak D call: TRBD1 (6 bases). With 1 base removed from V and 2 bases from J, the gap between germline ends came to 14 bases. CDR1 and CDR2 (germline): SSHAT, FNYEAQ (reference sequence). There are 17 residues in the CDR3. The CDR3 DNA sequence: TGTGCCAGCAGCTTAGGGCGGACAGTCGGTAACACCGGGGAGCTGTTTTTT. Translated, it gives CASSLGRTVGNTGELFF.

V is TRBV6-5 and J is TRBJ2-3; 10 bases are a match to TRBD2. Looked up from germline, CDR1 is MNHEY and CDR2 is SVGAGI. Unmatched junction bases numbered 7, after V lost 10 bases and J lost 3 bases. CDR3 length equals 14 residues. DNA for the CDR3: TGTGCCACCGCTAGCGGGAGCTATACAGATACGCAGTATTTT. Its protein is CATASGSYTDTQYF.

The V call is TRBV9, the J call TRBJ2-1; no clear D. CDR3 length: 13 amino acids. Germline V CDR1 and CDR2: SGDLS, YYNGEE. The V end was cut by 3 bases, the J end by 8 bases, with 12 bases between. The CDR3 loop is CASSGSSSDEQFF. The CDR3 DNA follows: TGTGCCAGCAGCGGAAGCTCAAGCGATGAGCAGTTCTTC.

This sequence joins TRBV30 and TRBJ1-3; the D gene is possibly TRBD1 (5 bases). The CDR3 covers 12 residues. Germline assignment: CDR1 GTSNPN and CDR2 SVGIG (reference sequence). Deletions cut 5 bases from V and 7 bases from J, with 12 bases between. CDR3 bases: TGTGCCTGGGAAGTGGGGCTCAACACCATATATTTT. Translation gives CAWEVGLNTIYF.

The J gene is TRBJ2-7, the V gene TRBV4-1, with a tentative D call TRBD1 (6 bases). The ends were cut back, 1 base at V and 8 bases at J, with 15 bases in the middle. Per germline, CDR1 MGHRA and CDR2 YSYEKL. There are 14 residues in the CDR3. The CDR3 DNA reads TGCGCCAGCAGCCAAGGGGACACAGCAAGGAAGCAGTACTTC. The encoded protein is CASSQGDTARKQYF.

The sample holds one count of this clone. The rearrangement uses TRBV28 and TRBJ1-2; 8 nucleotides line up with TRBD1. The CDR3 spans 15 residues. After removal of 3 bases from V and 2 bases from J, the junction contained 5 bases not matched to a gene. CDR1 MDHEN and CDR2 SYDVKM come from the germline V gene. CDR3 amino acids: CASSFTGTGNYGYTF. Written as DNA, the CDR3 is TGTGCCAGCAGTTTCACCGGGACAGGCAACTATGGCTACACCTTC.

The chain joins TRBV3-1 (or the pseudogene TRBV3-2) to TRBJ2-2; 7 positions match TRBD2. This CDR3 has 16 residues. The germline CDR1 and CDR2 sequences are LGHDT and YNNKEL (reference sequence). With 0 bases clipped from V and 7 bases from J, the junction kept 8 bases outside the gene matches. CDR3 in amino acids: CASSQENGEGYGELFF. The CDR3 DNA follows: TGTGCCAGCAGCCAAGAGAACGGGGAGGGGTACGGGGAGCTGTTTTTT.

The genes are TRBV7-2 and TRBJ2-1; no firm D call. V was pared by 4 bases and J by 5 bases, with 15 bases between. The CDR3 is 15 amino acids. Germline V CDR1 and CDR2: SGHTA, FQGNSA. For the CDR3, the DNA is TGTGCCAGCAGCTCAGCGCCTCTGACTGACAATGAGCAGTTCTTC. The encoded protein is CASSSAPLTDNEQFF.

The chain carries TRBV25-1 and TRBJ1-4; tentative D call: TRBD1 (6 bases). The ends were cut back, 7 bases at V and 8 bases at J, with 17 bases in the middle. The CDR3 covers 14 residues. Germline CDR1 is MGHDK and CDR2 is SYGVNS. CDR3 in amino acids: CASTEQGLGEKLFF. The CDR3 bases are TGTGCCAGCACCGAACAGGGTTTAGGGGAAAAACTGTTTTTT.

The V and J genes are TRBV12-3 or TRBV12-4 and TRBJ2-2; D gene uncertain. The CDR3 consists of 12 residues. The V and J ends lost 8 bases and 1 base respectively, with 5 bases between them. The CDR3 DNA is TGTGCCAGCGGGCGGAACACCGGGGAGCTGTTTTTT. It codes for CASGRNTGELFF.

The chain has TRBV11-3 and TRBJ1-1, with D unresolved. The CDR3 is 12 residues long. Germline V CDR1 and CDR2: SGHNT, YENEEA. V lost 2 bases to trimming and J lost 6 bases, with 7 bases between them. As DNA, the CDR3 is TGTGCCAGCAGCTTAAACGGCCCTGAAGCTTTCTTT. It codes for CASSLNGPEAFF.

The chain carries TRBV5-1 and TRBJ1-4; no definite D call. Deletions cut 0 bases from V and 7 bases from J, with 13 bases between. CDR3 size: 15 residues. From germline, CDR1 is SGHRS and CDR2 YFSETQ. The CDR3 loop reads CASSLAQSGGEKLFF. The CDR3 DNA follows: TGCGCCAGCAGCTTGGCTCAGAGCGGAGGTGAAAAACTGTTTTTT. Complete variable domain (other parts from reference TRBV5-1 and TRBJ1-4): KAGVTQTPRYLIKTRGQQVTLSCSPISGHRSVSWYQQTPGQGLQFLFEYFSETQRNKGNFPGRFSGRQFSNSRSEMNVSTLELGDSALYLCASSLAQSGGEKLFFGSGTQLSVL.

This clone was recorded once. This sequence joins TRBV11-2 and TRBJ2-3; D perhaps matches TRBD1 (5 bases). V was trimmed by 1 base and J by 1 base, leaving 18 bases between them. The CDR3 is 18 amino acids. CDR1 is SGHAT and CDR2 is FQNNGV in the germline V gene. The CDR3 sequence is CASSLVGPPMVGTDTQYF. The CDR3 nucleotides read TGTGCCAGCAGCTTAGTGGGGCCGCCAATGGTGGGCACAGATACGCAGTATTTT.

This clone was seen a single time. The chain joins TRBV9 to TRBJ2-1; D uncertain. The CDR3 sequence is 15 residues long. Trimming removed 4 bases from V and 0 bases from J, with 11 bases in between. The germline CDR1 and CDR2 sequences are SGDLS and YYNGEE. CDR3 protein: CASSLRSYSYNEQFF. CDR3 nucleotides: TGTGCCAGCAGCCTCCGGTCTTACTCCTACAATGAGCAGTTCTTC.